This TCR beta chain was identified during a study of Tregs in tolerant kidney transplant recipients. As for the study in general: Mixed chimerism was transient after nonmyeloablative marrow transplants from related graft donors. General study findings and limits: For some patients, primers changed over time, blocking nucleotide-level comparison.

The germline gives CDR1 SEHNR, CDR2 FQNEAQ (reference sequence). V was pared by 5 bases and J by 3 bases, with 15 bases of the junction left unmatched. The CDR3 covers 18 residues. In the case of this clone: The antigen is not known.

Unstimulated regulatory T cells (CD4+CD25+CD127-), CD4+CD25- non-regulatory cells, CD4 and CD8 cells were FACS-sorted from thawed PBMCs. The table came from immunoSEQ multiplex PCR; TCRdb's copy has only in-frame clones and leaves some out. The table has about 94,000 clones, approximately 94% seen once. The J gene is TRBJ2-2, the V gene TRBV7-9, with TRBD2 matching over 7 bases. This sample comprised CD4+ T cells from blood, obtained before the transplant. The receptor comes from a human donor who received a combined kidney and bone marrow transplant. CDR3 nucleotide sequence: TGTGCCAGCAGCCCCCTAGCGGACCTGACCGGTCACACCGGGGAGCTGTTTTTT. Protein: CASSPLADLTGHTGELFF.